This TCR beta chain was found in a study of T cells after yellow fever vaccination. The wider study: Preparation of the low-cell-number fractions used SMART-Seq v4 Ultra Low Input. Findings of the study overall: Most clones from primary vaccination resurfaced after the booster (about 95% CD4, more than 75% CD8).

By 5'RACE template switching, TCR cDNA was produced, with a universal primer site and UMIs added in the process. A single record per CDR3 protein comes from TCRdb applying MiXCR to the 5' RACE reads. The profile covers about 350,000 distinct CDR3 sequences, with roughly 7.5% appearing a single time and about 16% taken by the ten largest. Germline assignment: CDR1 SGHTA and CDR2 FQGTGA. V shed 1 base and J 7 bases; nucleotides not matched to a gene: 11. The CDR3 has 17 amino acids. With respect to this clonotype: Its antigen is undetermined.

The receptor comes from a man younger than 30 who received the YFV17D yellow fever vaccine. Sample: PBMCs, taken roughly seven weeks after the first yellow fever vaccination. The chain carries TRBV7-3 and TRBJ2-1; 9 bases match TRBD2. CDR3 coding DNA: TGTGCCAGCAGCTTAAAGGCTCAGCGGGGGGCCCTAAATGAGCAGTTCTTC. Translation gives CASSLKAQRGALNEQFF.